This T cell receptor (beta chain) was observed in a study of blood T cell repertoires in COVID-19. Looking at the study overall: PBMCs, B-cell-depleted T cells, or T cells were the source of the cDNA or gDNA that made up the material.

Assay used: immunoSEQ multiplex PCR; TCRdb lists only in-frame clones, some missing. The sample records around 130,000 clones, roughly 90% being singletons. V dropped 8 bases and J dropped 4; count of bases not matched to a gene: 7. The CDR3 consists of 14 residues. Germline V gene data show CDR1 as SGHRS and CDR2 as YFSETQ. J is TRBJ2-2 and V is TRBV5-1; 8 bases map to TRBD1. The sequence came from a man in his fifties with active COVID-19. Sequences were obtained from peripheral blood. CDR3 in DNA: TGCGCCAGTGGACAGGGAGGATCCACCGGGGAGCTGTTTTTT. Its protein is CASGQGGSTGELFF.